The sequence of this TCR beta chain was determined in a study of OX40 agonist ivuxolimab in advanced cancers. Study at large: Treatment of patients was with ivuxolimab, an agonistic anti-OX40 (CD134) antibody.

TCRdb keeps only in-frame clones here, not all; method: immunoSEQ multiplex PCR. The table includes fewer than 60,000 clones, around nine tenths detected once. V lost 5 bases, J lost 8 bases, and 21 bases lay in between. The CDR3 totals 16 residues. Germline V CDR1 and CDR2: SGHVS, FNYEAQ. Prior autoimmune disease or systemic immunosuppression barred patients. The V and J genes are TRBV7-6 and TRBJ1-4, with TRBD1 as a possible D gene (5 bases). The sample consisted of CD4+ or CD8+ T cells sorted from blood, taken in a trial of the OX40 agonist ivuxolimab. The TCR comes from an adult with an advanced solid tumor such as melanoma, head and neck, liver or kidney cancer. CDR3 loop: CASSPEVREGGEKLFF. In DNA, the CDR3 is TGTGCCAGCAGCCCCGAGGTCAGGGAGGGTGGAGAAAAACTGTTTTTT.